Below are 31 T cell receptor beta chains sequenced from a single sample in a study of PD-L1 blockade in urothelial cancer. Sequenced by immunoSEQ multiplex PCR; TCRdb stores in-frame clones only, minus some. The table includes under 50,000 clones, 86% detected once. Described time point: peripheral blood 6 weeks after treatment start. The material was PBMCs, obtained around atezolizumab (anti-PD-L1) treatment. These receptor sequences come from a man in his sixties with urothelial cancer.

This clone has only a few counts. The chain uses TRBV19 and TRBJ1-1; D ambiguous. Looked up from germline, CDR1 is LNHDA and CDR2 is SQIVND (reference sequence). The CDR3 contains 13 residues. Trimming took 9 bases from V and 1 from J, leaving 12 bases between them. DNA for the CDR3: TGTGCCAGCTCTGGACTCGAGAACACTGAAGCTTTCTTT. Protein: CASSGLENTEAFF. The entire variable domain, with the rest obtained from reference TRBV19 and TRBJ1-1, is as follows: DGGITQSPKYLFRKEGQNVTLSCEQNLNHDAMYWYRQDPGQGLRLIYYSQIVNDFQKGDIAEGYSVSREKKESFPLTVTSAQKNPTAFYLCASSGLENTEAFFGQGTRLTVV.

The rearrangement uses TRBV18 and TRBJ2-1; D is ambiguous. V was clipped by 6 bases and J by 0 bases, with 12 bases between them. CDR1 KGHSH and CDR2 LQKENI come from the germline V gene. CDR3 size: 15 residues. The CDR3 loop is CASSHTWSSYNEQFF. CDR3 bases: TGTGCCAGCTCCCATACTTGGAGCTCCTACAATGAGCAGTTCTTC. The whole variable domain, remainder taken from reference TRBV18 and TRBJ2-1, is NAGVMQNPRHLVRRRGQEARLRCSPMKGHSHVYWYRQLPEEGLKFMVYLQKENIIDESGMPKERFSAEFPKEGPSILRIQQVVRGDSAAYFCASSHTWSSYNEQFFGPGTRLTVL.

This clone was counted only a few times. The J gene is TRBJ1-5, the V gene TRBV4-2, with D perhaps matching TRBD1 (6 bases). The CDR3 has 15 amino acids. Per the germline V gene, CDR1 is LGHNA and CDR2 is YNFKEQ. Trimming took 0 bases from V and 5 from J, leaving 11 bases between them. CDR3: CASSQDRGAHQPQHF. The CDR3, as DNA: TGTGCCAGCAGCCAAGATCGGGGGGCTCATCAGCCCCAGCATTTT.

The V call is TRBV30, the J call TRBJ2-7; weak D call: TRBD2 (6 bases). V dropped 5 bases and J dropped 2 bases, with 7 bases sitting between them. The CDR3 covers 11 residues. The germline CDR1 and CDR2 sequences are GTSNPN and SVGIG (reference sequence). CDR3: CAWERAYEQYF. In DNA, the CDR3 is TGTGCCTGGGAGCGGGCCTACGAGCAGTACTTC. The entire variable domain, with the rest obtained from reference TRBV30 and TRBJ2-7, is as follows: SQTIHQWPATLVQPVGSPLSLECTVEGTSNPNLYWYRQAAGRGLQLLFYSVGIGQISSEVPQNLSASRPQDRQFILSSKKLLLSDSGFYLCAWERAYEQYFGPGTRLTVT.

This clone was counted between two and nine times. The chain employs TRBV6-5 and TRBJ2-2, with a weak D call TRBD2 (6 bases). From germline, CDR1 is MNHEY and CDR2 SVGAGI. The V end lost 7 bases, the J end lost 5 bases, and 11 bases lay between the germline ends. CDR3 length equals 13 residues. The DNA for the CDR3 is TGTGCCAGCAACCGGGGGAGGACCGGGGAGCTGTTTTTT. Amino acid sequence: CASNRGRTGELFF.

The chain employs TRBV30 and TRBJ1-2; TRBD1 is a possible D gene (6 bases). Trimming removed 0 bases at V and 7 bases at J, with 15 bases between. There are 14 residues in the CDR3. Germline lookup yields CDR1 GTSNPN and CDR2 SVGIG (reference sequence). The CDR3 loop reads CAWSVRQGIGGYTF. Written as DNA, the CDR3 is TGTGCCTGGAGTGTACGGCAGGGGATTGGTGGCTACACCTTC. Full variable domain (rest looked up from reference TRBV30 and TRBJ1-2): SQTIHQWPATLVQPVGSPLSLECTVEGTSNPNLYWYRQAAGRGLQLLFYSVGIGQISSEVPQNLSASRPQDRQFILSSKKLLLSDSGFYLCAWSVRQGIGGYTFGSGTRLTVV.

V usage is TRBV6-5 and J usage is TRBJ2-7; D not resolved. Germline loops: CDR1 MNHEY, CDR2 SVGAGI. Deletions cut 4 bases from V and 2 bases from J, with 18 bases between. This CDR3 region has 16 residues. CDR3 sequence: CASSSSLRRRAYEQYF. CDR3 DNA: TGTGCCAGCAGTTCCTCCTTGAGGCGGAGAGCCTACGAGCAGTACTTC.

The V and J genes are TRBV10-2 and TRBJ1-6; TRBD1 matches 10 bases. The CDR3 has 15 amino acids. Germline lookup yields CDR1 WSHSY and CDR2 SAAADI. V dropped 3 bases and J dropped 8; count of bases not matched to a gene: 4. CDR3 loop: CASSDGGQGYSPLHF. In nucleotides, the CDR3 is TGCGCCAGCAGTGATGGGGGACAGGGGTATTCACCCCTCCACTTT.

The CDR3 loop reads CASSLAGWGNEKLFF. CDR3 bases: TGCGCCAGCAGCTTGGCAGGGTGGGGTAATGAAAAACTGTTTTTT. The rearrangement joins TRBV5-1 to TRBJ1-4; maybe TRBD1 (5 bases). Germline CDR1 reads SGHRS; CDR2 reads YFSETQ. V lost 0 bases to trimming and J lost 4 bases, with 10 bases between them. This CDR3 is 15 amino acids long.

The rearrangement joins TRBV18 to TRBJ2-7; TRBD1 is a possible D gene (5 bases). The CDR3 covers 12 residues. The germline gives CDR1 KGHSH, CDR2 LQKENI. V was trimmed by 6 bases and J by 3 bases, leaving 9 bases between them. This chain's CDR3 is CASSSDSYEQYF. In nucleotides, the CDR3 is TGTGCCAGCTCGTCAGACAGCTACGAGCAGTACTTC.

The chain uses TRBV6-4 and TRBJ2-2; no reliable D call. V lost 4 bases and J lost 8, with 11 bases in between. Germline assignment: CDR1 MRHNA and CDR2 SNTAGT. The length of the CDR3 is 13 residues. The CDR3 sequence: CASSAESFGELFF. The CDR3, as DNA: TGTGCCAGCAGTGCCGAGTCGTTTGGGGAGCTGTTTTTT.

This rearrangement joins TRBV27 to TRBJ2-2; TRBD2 might be the D (5 bases). In germline, CDR1 is MNHEY, CDR2 SMNVEV (reference sequence). The germline V and J ends were trimmed by 6 bases and 5 bases, with 19 bases remaining between them. CDR3 length: 16 residues. The CDR3 sequence is CASSSLSGLGTGELFF. The CDR3 DNA follows: TGTGCCAGCAGCAGCCTTTCCGGACTGGGGACCGGGGAGCTGTTTTTT.

The genes are TRBV30 and TRBJ2-3, with 10 bases aligning to TRBD2. From germline, CDR1 is GTSNPN and CDR2 SVGIG (reference sequence). Trimming removed 0 bases from V and 4 bases from J; junction bases left unmatched: 7. The CDR3 totals 16 residues. This CDR3 is CAWSVGLAGGADTQYF. For the CDR3, the DNA is TGTGCCTGGAGTGTGGGTTTAGCGGGGGGAGCAGATACGCAGTATTTT.

This clone has just a few counts. V and J are TRBV4-1 and TRBJ1-1, with unresolved D. In germline, CDR1 is MGHRA, CDR2 YSYEKL. Trimming stripped 1 base from V and 7 bases from J, with 10 bases between. CDR3 size: 13 residues. The CDR3 reads CASSQVWGGEAFF. CDR3 nucleotide sequence: TGCGCCAGCAGCCAAGTGTGGGGAGGTGAAGCTTTCTTT.

This clone has just a few counts. V and J are TRBV5-1 and TRBJ1-1; 7 positions agree with TRBD1. Germline V lookup: CDR1 SGHRS, CDR2 YFSETQ. The CDR3 consists of 16 residues. The ends lost 4 bases at V and 1 base at J; junction bases unmatched: 10. CDR3 sequence reads: CASSAGTVGENTEAFF. DNA for the CDR3: TGCGCCAGCAGCGCGGGGACAGTGGGGGAGAACACTGAAGCTTTCTTT.

The rearrangement joins TRBV19 to TRBJ1-2, with 9 bases identical to TRBD1. The CDR3 extends over 14 amino acids. CDR1 and CDR2 from the germline V gene are LNHDA and SQIVND (reference sequence). V gave up 3 bases and J gave up 4 bases; unmatched junction bases: 3. The CDR3 reads CASSMGTGPYGYTF. The CDR3 DNA is TGTGCCAGTAGTATGGGGACAGGGCCCTATGGCTACACCTTC.

The rearrangement links TRBV6-1 to TRBJ2-5, with 7 bases identical to TRBD1. CDR1 is MNHNS, CDR2 SASEGT, per germline. The trim removed 4 bases at V and 1 base at J, leaving 3 bases unmatched. The CDR3 is 14 amino acids. The CDR3: CASSAGQSQETQYF. CDR3 in DNA: TGTGCCAGCAGTGCGGGACAGTCCCAAGAGACCCAGTACTTC.

CDR3 protein: CASSPEQVGQPQHF. The CDR3 nucleotides are TGTGCCAGCTCGCCTGAACAGGTGGGGCAGCCCCAGCATTTT. The gene calls are TRBV18 and TRBJ1-5, with D tentatively TRBD1 (5 bases). The V gene lost 6 bases and the J gene lost 7 bases, with 16 bases spanning the gap. Per germline, CDR1 KGHSH and CDR2 LQKENI. CDR3 length equals 14 residues.

This sequence joins TRBV29-1 and TRBJ1-3, with D maybe TRBD1 (6 bases). Trimming pared 8 bases from V and 2 bases from J, leaving 16 bases between. The germline gives CDR1 SQVTM, CDR2 ANQGSEA. This CDR3 comprises 14 residues. In DNA form, the CDR3 reads TGCAGCCCTGGGGGCTTTCTCCCTGGAAACACCATATATTTT. Amino acid sequence: CSPGGFLPGNTIYF.

The rearrangement links TRBV5-1 to TRBJ2-7; a possible D gene is TRBD2 (6 bases). The CDR3 contains 13 residues. Trimming removed 8 bases from V and 5 bases from J, with 17 bases in between. Germline V lookup: CDR1 SGHRS, CDR2 YFSETQ. The chain's CDR3 is CASSRGGADEQYF. As DNA, the CDR3 is TGCGCCAGTTCCCGAGGAGGGGCGGACGAGCAGTACTTC. The whole variable domain, filled in from reference TRBV5-1 and TRBJ2-7, reads KAGVTQTPRYLIKTRGQQVTLSCSPISGHRSVSWYQQTPGQGLQFLFEYFSETQRNKGNFPGRFSGRQFSNSRSEMNVSTLELGDSALYLCASSRGGADEQYFGPGTRLTVT.

This chain joins TRBV2 and TRBJ2-5, with D unclear. The CDR3 is 15 residues long. In germline, CDR1 is SNHLY, CDR2 FYNNEI. V lost 8 bases, J lost 2 bases, and 18 bases lay in between. Written as DNA, the CDR3 is TGTGCCAGCTCCCCTACTCTGGTGAAGCAAGAGACCCAGTACTTC. It is translated as CASSPTLVKQETQYF.

V is TRBV19 and J is TRBJ2-5; 9 nucleotides match TRBD1. The V gene end was trimmed by 4 bases and the J gene end by 5 bases; junction bases not matched to a gene: 5. Looked up from germline, CDR1 is LNHDA and CDR2 is SQIVND (reference sequence). This CDR3 is 14 amino acids long. CDR3 protein: CASSTGQGTETQYF. The CDR3, as DNA: TGTGCCAGTAGTACGGGACAGGGAACGGAGACCCAGTACTTC.

The chain couples TRBV10-3 to TRBJ2-5; D perhaps matches TRBD2 (5 bases). Trimming removed 10 bases at V and 5 bases at J, with 11 bases between. Germline V gene sequence: CDR1 ENHRY, CDR2 SYGVKD. This CDR3 is 11 amino acids long. The CDR3: CATLEAETQYF. CDR3 DNA: TGTGCCACACTAGAGGCGGAGACCCAGTACTTC.

The V gene is TRBV5-4, the J gene TRBJ2-3; TRBD2 matches 9 bases. The germline CDR1 and CDR2 sequences are SGHNT and YYREEE (reference sequence). This CDR3 has 18 residues. Unmatched junction bases numbered 12, after V lost 0 bases and J lost 4 bases. In DNA, the CDR3 is TGTGCCAGCAGCTTGGCCCACGGGCGGGGGGGATTCTCAGATACGCAGTATTTT. Its protein is CASSLAHGRGGFSDTQYF.

The chain carries TRBV19 and TRBJ1-1; D is perhaps TRBD1 (6 bases). Trimming pared 4 bases from V and 11 bases from J, leaving 20 bases between. The CDR3 is 14 residues long. The V gene's germline CDR1 is LNHDA and CDR2 SQIVND (reference sequence). CDR3 nucleotides: TGTGCCAGTAGTAGAACTCAGGGGTGGGGGTACGCTTTCTTT. Translated, it gives CASSRTQGWGYAFF.

This chain uses TRBV28 with TRBJ1-2; 10 nucleotides match TRBD1. Losses at the gene ends were 6 bases for V and 6 bases for J; bases not matched to a gene: 4. This CDR3 spans 13 amino acids. Germline V CDR1 and CDR2: MDHEN, SYDVKM. The CDR3 loop reads CASRGTGEDGYTF. The DNA of the CDR3 is TGTGCCAGCAGGGGGACAGGGGAGGATGGCTACACCTTC.

V is TRBV7-2 and J is TRBJ1-6; D is unclear. Germline V gene data show CDR1 as SGHTA and CDR2 as FQGNSA. The CDR3 spans 15 residues. Trimming stripped 1 base from V and 7 bases from J, with 11 bases between. The CDR3 DNA reads TGTGCCAGCAGCTTAGAGGCCAGACTGAATTCACCCCTCCACTTT. Protein sequence: CASSLEARLNSPLHF. Drawing the rest from reference TRBV7-2 and TRBJ1-6, the complete variable domain is GAGVSQSPSNKVTEKGKDVELRCDPISGHTALYWYRQSLGQGLEFLIYFQGNSAPDKSGLPSDRFSAERTGGSVSTLTIQRTQQEDSAVYLCASSLEARLNSPLHFGNGTRLTVT.

The genes are TRBV15 and TRBJ2-5; D gene uncertain. The CDR3 has 12 amino acids. V was trimmed by 2 bases and J by 3 bases, leaving 4 bases between them. The germline CDR1 and CDR2 sequences are LNHNV and YYDKDF (reference sequence). CDR3: CATSRPKETQYF. For the CDR3, the DNA is TGTGCCACCAGCAGACCAAAAGAGACCCAGTACTTC.

This clone was seen once. The gene calls are TRBV14 and TRBJ2-1; the match to TRBD2 covers 10 bases. The V gene's germline CDR1 is SGHDN and CDR2 FVKESK. The length of the CDR3 is 17 residues. V lost 1 base, J lost 5 bases, and 8 bases stayed unmatched. The DNA for the CDR3 is TGTGCCAGCAGCCAAGCCTGGGGCCTAGCGGGGGACAATGAGCAGTTCTTC. This gives the protein CASSQAWGLAGDNEQFF.

The chain combines TRBV10-1 with TRBJ2-6; maybe TRBD2 (5 bases). The CDR3 extends over 15 amino acids. Germline CDR1 reads WNHNN; CDR2 reads SYGVQD (reference sequence). V gave up 3 bases and J gave up 3 bases, with 9 bases separating them. This CDR3 reads CASSDARDGANVLTF. The CDR3 nucleotides read TGCGCCAGCAGTGACGCACGGGATGGGGCCAACGTCCTGACTTTC.

V usage is TRBV2 and J usage is TRBJ2-5; TRBD2 matches 7 bases. The CDR3 contains 15 residues. J gave up 4 bases and V 9 bases, and 14 bases lay outside the gene matches. The germline V gene encodes CDR1 SNHLY and CDR2 FYNNEI. CDR3 region: CASQGNTPGGETQYF. The CDR3, as DNA: TGTGCCAGTCAGGGAAACACCCCGGGGGGAGAGACCCAGTACTTC.